The rows below give T cell receptor beta chains drawn from one sample of a study of cytomegalovirus exposure and HLA in healthy donors. Sequenced by immunoSEQ multiplex PCR; TCRdb stores in-frame clones only, minus some. The sample lists around 100,000 clones, 7.6% occurring once. Sequencing was carried out using PBMCs. The receptors shown here come from a man over 45 in good health and CMV-seronegative. CDR3s include the opening cysteine and the closing phenylalanine or tryptophan. D genes are given only for firm matches. Clone size is given for some rows only: seen once, a few or many times, or a class if the clone is expanded.

d_call	v_call	j_call	clone_size	cdr3_aa	cdr3_nt
.	TRBV14	TRBJ1-1	.	CASSQGTSGRTEAFF	TGTGCCAGCAGCCAAGGCACTTCGGGAAGGACTGAAGCTTTCTTT
TRBD2	TRBV6-1	TRBJ2-1	few	CASSEEKSWRERFNEQFF	TGTGCCAGCAGTGAAGAGAAGTCCTGGCGGGAGAGATTCAATGAGCAGTTCTTC
.	TRBV5-6	TRBJ1-1	.	CASSLAGGPNTEAFF	TGTGCCAGCAGCTTGGCTGGGGGCCCGAACACTGAAGCTTTCTTT
.	TRBV4-1	TRBJ2-3	few	CASSQAQSFTDTQYF	TGCGCCAGCAGCCAAGCACAGTCCTTCACAGATACGCAGTATTTT
TRBD2	TRBV7-2	TRBJ2-7	.	CASSFSGGRYEQYF	TGTGCCAGCAGCTTTAGCGGGGGGAGGTACGAGCAGTACTTC
TRBD2	TRBV28	TRBJ2-1	few	CASSFATSGGGEQFF	TGTGCCAGCAGTTTTGCCACTAGCGGGGGGGGTGAGCAGTTCTTC
TRBD1	TRBV28	TRBJ1-2	.	CASRRTGEGYTF	TGTGCCAGCAGGCGGACAGGGGAAGGCTACACCTTC
.	TRBV28	TRBJ2-7	.	CASSHEAYSYEQYF	TGTGCCAGCAGTCATGAGGCCTACTCCTACGAGCAGTACTTC
TRBD2	TRBV5-8	TRBJ2-2	.	CASSPGLAGNTGELFF	TGTGCCAGCAGCCCCGGACTAGCGGGAAACACCGGGGAGCTGTTTTTT
TRBD1	TRBV2	TRBJ2-7	.	CASSRTGESYEQYF	TGTGCCAGCAGTAGGACAGGGGAGTCCTACGAGCAGTACTTC
.	TRBV6-6	TRBJ1-1	.	CASSNGGIDTEAFF	TGTGCCAGCAGCAACGGGGGTATCGACACTGAAGCTTTCTTT
TRBD1	TRBV7-2	TRBJ2-5	few	CASSLTGTGSQETQYF	TGTGCCAGCAGCTTAACTGGGACAGGCAGCCAAGAGACCCAGTACTTC
.	TRBV6-1	TRBJ1-5	.	CASRGGGSSNQPQHF	TGTGCCAGCAGGGGGGGAGGGAGTAGCAATCAGCCCCAGCATTTT
.	TRBV19	TRBJ2-1	.	CASSITGTRSYNEQFF	TGTGCCAGTAGTATAACCGGGACACGATCCTACAATGAGCAGTTCTTC
TRBD1	TRBV6-4	TRBJ2-1	.	CASSRDRVTNEQFF	TGTGCCAGCAGCCGGGACAGGGTGACCAATGAGCAGTTCTTC
TRBD1	TRBV7-6	TRBJ2-5	few	CASSLTPGQQAQYF	TGTGCCAGCAGCTTAACACCGGGACAGCAGGCCCAGTACTTC
TRBD1	TRBV6-1	TRBJ1-1	.	CASKMGTGGEGEAFF	TGTGCCAGCAAGATGGGGACAGGGGGCGAGGGTGAAGCTTTCTTT
.	TRBV7-2	TRBJ2-7	few	CASSLGAGDSYEQYF	TGTGCCAGCAGCTTAGGGGCAGGGGACTCCTACGAGCAGTACTTC
.	TRBV6-5	TRBJ2-7	.	CVSTSPSYEQYF	TGTGTCAGCACATCCCCGAGCTACGAGCAGTACTTC
TRBD2	TRBV29-1	TRBJ2-1	few	CSVELAGASSYNEQFF	TGCAGCGTTGAACTAGCGGGGGCGAGCTCCTACAATGAGCAGTTCTTC
.	TRBV28	TRBJ1-1	.	CASSPQGNTEAFF	TGTGCCAGCAGTCCGCAGGGGAACACTGAAGCTTTCTTT
TRBD2	TRBV4-1	TRBJ2-3	.	CASSQEGAGSVDTQYF	TGCGCCAGCAGCCAAGAGGGAGCGGGAAGTGTGGATACGCAGTATTTT
.	TRBV5-1	TRBJ1-1	.	CACSPLSGTEAFF	TGCGCTTGCAGCCCTTTATCGGGAACTGAAGCTTTCTTT
.	TRBV6-1	TRBJ2-7	few	CASSEDSSYEQYF	TGTGCCAGCAGTGAGGACAGCTCCTACGAGCAGTACTTC
.	TRBV28	TRBJ1-2	.	CASRTRGGGYTF	TGTGCCAGCAGAACACGGGGGGGCGGCTACACCTTC
TRBD1	TRBV11-2	TRBJ2-7	few	CASSPLRRDRSGSYEQYF	TGTGCCAGCAGCCCACTTAGACGGGACAGGTCTGGGTCCTACGAGCAGTACTTC
.	TRBV29-1	TRBJ2-7	few	CGVGLGGNEQYF	TGCGGCGTTGGGTTGGGGGGTAACGAGCAGTACTTC
TRBD1	TRBV6-5	TRBJ2-3	.	CASSYLGQGTDTQYF	TGTGCCAGCAGTTACCTCGGACAGGGAACAGATACGCAGTATTTT